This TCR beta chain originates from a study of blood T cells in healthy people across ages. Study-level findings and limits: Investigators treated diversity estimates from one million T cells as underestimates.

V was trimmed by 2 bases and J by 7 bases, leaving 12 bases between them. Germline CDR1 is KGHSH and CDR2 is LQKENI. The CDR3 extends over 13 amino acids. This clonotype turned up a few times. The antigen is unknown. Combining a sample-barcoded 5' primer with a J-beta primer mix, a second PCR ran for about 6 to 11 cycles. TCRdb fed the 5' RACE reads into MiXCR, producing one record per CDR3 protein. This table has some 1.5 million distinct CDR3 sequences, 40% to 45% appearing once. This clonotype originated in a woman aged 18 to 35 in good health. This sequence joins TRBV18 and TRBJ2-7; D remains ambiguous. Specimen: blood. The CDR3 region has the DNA TGTGCCAGCTCACCAAATGTTGGACGGGAGCAGTACTTC. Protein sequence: CASSPNVGREQYF. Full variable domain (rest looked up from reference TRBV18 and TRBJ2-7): NAGVMQNPRHLVRRRGQEARLRCSPMKGHSHVYWYRQLPEEGLKFMVYLQKENIIDESGMPKERFSAEFPKEGPSILRIQQVVRGDSAAYFCASSPNVGREQYFGPGTRLTVT.